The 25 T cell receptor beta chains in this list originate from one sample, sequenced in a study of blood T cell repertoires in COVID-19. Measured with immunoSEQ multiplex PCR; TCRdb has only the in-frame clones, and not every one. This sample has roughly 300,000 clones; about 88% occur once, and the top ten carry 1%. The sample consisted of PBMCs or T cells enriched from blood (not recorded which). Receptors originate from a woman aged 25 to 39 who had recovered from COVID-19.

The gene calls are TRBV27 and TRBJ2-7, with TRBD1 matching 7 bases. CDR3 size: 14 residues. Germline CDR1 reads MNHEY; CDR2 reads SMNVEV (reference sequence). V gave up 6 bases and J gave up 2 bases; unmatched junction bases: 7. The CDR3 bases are TGTGCCAGCAGCGGAACCGGGACAGCCTACGAGCAGTACTTC. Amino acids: CASSGTGTAYEQYF.

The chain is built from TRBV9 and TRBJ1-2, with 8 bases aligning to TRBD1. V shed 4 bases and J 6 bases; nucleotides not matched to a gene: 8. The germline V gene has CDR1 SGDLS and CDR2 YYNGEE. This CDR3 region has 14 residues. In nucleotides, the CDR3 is TGTGCCAGCAGCTTTCAGGACAGGGAACATGGCTACACCTTC. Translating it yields CASSFQDREHGYTF.

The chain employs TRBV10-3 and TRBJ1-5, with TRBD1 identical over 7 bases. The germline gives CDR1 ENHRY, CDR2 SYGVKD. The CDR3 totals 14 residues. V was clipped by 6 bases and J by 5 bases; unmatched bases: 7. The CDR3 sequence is CAISGQVNDQPQHF. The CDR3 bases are TGTGCCATCAGCGGACAGGTTAACGATCAGCCCCAGCATTTT.

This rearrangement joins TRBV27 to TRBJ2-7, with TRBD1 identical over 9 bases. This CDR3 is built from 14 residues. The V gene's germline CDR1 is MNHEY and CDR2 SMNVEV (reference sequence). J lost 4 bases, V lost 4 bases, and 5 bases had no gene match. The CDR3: CASSSQTGGYEQYF. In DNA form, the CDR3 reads TGTGCCAGCAGTTCGCAGACAGGGGGGTACGAGCAGTACTTC.

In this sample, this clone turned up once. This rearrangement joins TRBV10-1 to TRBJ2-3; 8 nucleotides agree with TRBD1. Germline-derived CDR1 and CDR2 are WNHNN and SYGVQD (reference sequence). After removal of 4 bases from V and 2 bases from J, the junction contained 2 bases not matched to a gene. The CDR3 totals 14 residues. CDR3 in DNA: TGCGCCAGCAGTGGGACAGGGCTCACAGATACGCAGTATTTT. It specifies CASSGTGLTDTQYF.

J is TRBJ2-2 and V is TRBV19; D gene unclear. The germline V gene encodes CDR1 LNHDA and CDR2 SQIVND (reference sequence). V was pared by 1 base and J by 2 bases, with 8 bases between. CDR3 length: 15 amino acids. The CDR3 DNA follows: TGTGCCAGTAGTATAGGTCCTATTAACACCGGGGAGCTGTTTTTT. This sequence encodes CASSIGPINTGELFF.

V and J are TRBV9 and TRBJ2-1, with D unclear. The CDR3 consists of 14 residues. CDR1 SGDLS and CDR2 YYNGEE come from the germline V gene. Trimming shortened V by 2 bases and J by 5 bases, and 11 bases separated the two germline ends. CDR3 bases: TGTGCCAGCAGCGTCACGTCAGCGAACAATGAGCAGTTCTTC. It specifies CASSVTSANNEQFF.

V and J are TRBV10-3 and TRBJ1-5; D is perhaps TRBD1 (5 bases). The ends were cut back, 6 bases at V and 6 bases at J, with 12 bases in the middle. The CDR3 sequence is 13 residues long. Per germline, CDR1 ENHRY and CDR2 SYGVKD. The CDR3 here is CAISADKSQPQHF. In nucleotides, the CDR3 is TGTGCCATCAGCGCGGACAAGAGTCAGCCCCAGCATTTT.

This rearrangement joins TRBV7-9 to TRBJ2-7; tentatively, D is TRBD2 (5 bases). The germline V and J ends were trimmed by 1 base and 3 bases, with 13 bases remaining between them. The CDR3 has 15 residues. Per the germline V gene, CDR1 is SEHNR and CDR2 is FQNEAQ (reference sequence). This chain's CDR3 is CASSLGRGSGYEQYF. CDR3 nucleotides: TGTGCCAGCAGCTTAGGGCGAGGCAGCGGCTACGAGCAGTACTTC.

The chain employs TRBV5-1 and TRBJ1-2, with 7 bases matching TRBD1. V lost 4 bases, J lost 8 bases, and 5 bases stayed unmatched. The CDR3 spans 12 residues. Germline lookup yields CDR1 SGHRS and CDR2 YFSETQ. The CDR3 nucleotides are TGCGCCAGCAGCCCCAGGGGGTTGGGCTACACCTTC. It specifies CASSPRGLGYTF. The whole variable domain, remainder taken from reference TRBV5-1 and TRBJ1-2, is KAGVTQTPRYLIKTRGQQVTLSCSPISGHRSVSWYQQTPGQGLQFLFEYFSETQRNKGNFPGRFSGRQFSNSRSEMNVSTLELGDSALYLCASSPRGLGYTFGSGTRLTVV.

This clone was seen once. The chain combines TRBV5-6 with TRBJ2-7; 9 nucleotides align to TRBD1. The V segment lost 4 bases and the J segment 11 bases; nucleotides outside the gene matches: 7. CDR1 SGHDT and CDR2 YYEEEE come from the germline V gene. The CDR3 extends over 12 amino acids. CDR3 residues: CASSPGTGWEYF. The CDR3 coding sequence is TGTGCCAGCAGCCCAGGGACAGGGTGGGAGTACTTC.

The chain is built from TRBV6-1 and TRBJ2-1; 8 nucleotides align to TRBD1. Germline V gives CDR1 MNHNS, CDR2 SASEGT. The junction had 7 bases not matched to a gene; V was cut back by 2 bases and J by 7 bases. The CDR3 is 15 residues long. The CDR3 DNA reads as TGTGCCAGCAGTGAAAGGCGGACAGGGCGTAATGAGCAGTTCTTC. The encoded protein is CASSERRTGRNEQFF.

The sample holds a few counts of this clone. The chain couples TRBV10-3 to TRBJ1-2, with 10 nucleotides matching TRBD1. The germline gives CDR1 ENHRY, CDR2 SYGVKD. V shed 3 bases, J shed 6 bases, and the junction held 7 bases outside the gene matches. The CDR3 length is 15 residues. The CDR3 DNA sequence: TGTGCCATCAGTGACTCCGGACAGGGGGAAGATGGCTACACCTTC. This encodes CAISDSGQGEDGYTF.

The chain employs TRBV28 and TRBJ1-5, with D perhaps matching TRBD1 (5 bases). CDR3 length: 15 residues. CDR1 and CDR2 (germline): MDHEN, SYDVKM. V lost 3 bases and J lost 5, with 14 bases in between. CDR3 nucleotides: TGTGCCAGCAGTTTTTCCGGGGGAGACCATCAGCCCCAGCATTTT. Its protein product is CASSFSGGDHQPQHF.

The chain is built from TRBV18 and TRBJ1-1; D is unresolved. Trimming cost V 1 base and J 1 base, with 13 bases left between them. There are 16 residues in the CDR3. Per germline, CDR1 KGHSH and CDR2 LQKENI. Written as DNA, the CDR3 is TGTGCCAGCTCACCACTCCCGCCCCCTAGGAACACTGAAGCTTTCTTT. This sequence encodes CASSPLPPPRNTEAFF.

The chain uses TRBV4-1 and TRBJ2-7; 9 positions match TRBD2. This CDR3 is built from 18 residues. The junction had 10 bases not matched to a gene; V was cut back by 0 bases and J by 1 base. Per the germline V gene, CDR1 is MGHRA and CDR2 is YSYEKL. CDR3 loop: CASSQDLGLAGQSYEQYF. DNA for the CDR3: TGCGCCAGCAGCCAAGATCTTGGTCTAGCGGGGCAATCCTACGAGCAGTACTTC.

CDR3 residues: CASSLQGVRSNEQYF. CDR3 nucleotide sequence: TGTGCCAGCAGCCTGCAGGGGGTAAGGTCGAACGAGCAGTACTTC. The chain carries TRBV5-6 and TRBJ2-7; 7 bases are a match to TRBD1. The CDR3 spans 15 residues. Per the germline V gene, CDR1 is SGHDT and CDR2 is YYEEEE. Trimming at V came to 4 bases and at J to 5 bases, leaving 12 bases not matched to a gene.

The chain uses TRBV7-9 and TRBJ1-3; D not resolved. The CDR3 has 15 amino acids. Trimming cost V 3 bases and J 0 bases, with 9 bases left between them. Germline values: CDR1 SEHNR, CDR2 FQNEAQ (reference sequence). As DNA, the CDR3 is TGTGCCAGCAGCTTCGCAGGTATCTCTGGAAACACCATATATTTT. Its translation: CASSFAGISGNTIYF.

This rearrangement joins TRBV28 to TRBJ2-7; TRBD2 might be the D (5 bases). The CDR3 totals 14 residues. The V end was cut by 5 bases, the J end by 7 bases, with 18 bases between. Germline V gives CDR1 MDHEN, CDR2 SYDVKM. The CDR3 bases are TGTGCCAGCAGTGACTACCGCCGGAGTCGGGAGCAGTACTTC. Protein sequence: CASSDYRRSREQYF.

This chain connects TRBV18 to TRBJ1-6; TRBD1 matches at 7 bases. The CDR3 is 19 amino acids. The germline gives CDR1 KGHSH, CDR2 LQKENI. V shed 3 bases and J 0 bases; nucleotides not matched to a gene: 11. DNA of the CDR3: TGTGCCAGCTCACCTCCCAGGGGACAGCCGAGCTCCTATAATTCACCCCTCCACTTT. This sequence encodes CASSPPRGQPSSYNSPLHF.

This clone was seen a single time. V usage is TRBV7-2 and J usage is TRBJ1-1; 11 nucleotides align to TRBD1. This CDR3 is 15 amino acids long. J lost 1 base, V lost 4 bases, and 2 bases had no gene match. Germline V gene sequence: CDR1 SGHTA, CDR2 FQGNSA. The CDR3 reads CASSWTGGGNTEAFF. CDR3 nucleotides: TGTGCCAGCAGCTGGACAGGGGGCGGGAACACTGAAGCTTTCTTT. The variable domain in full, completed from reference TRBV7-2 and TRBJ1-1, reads GAGVSQSPSNKVTEKGKDVELRCDPISGHTALYWYRQSLGQGLEFLIYFQGNSAPDKSGLPSDRFSAERTGGSVSTLTIQRTQQEDSAVYLCASSWTGGGNTEAFFGQGTRLTVV.

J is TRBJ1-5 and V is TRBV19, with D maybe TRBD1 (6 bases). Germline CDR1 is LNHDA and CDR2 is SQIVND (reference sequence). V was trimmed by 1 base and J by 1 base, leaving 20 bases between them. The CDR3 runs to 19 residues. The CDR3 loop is CASSIASGQTPLSNQPQHF. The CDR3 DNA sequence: TGTGCCAGTAGTATAGCTTCGGGACAAACACCCTTGAGCAATCAGCCCCAGCATTTT.

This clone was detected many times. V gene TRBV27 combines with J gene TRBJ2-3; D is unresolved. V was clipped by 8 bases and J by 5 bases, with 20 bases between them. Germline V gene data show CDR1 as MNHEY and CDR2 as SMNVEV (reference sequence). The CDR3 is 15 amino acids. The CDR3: CASRSWQVLGDTQYF. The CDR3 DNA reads TGTGCCAGCCGTTCCTGGCAGGTCTTGGGAGATACGCAGTATTTT.

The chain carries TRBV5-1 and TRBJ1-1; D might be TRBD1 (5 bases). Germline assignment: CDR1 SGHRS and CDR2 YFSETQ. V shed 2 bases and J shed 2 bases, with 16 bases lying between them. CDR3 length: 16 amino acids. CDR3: CASSFVDGGTNTEAFF. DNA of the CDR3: TGCGCCAGCAGCTTTGTAGACGGGGGAACCAACACTGAAGCTTTCTTT. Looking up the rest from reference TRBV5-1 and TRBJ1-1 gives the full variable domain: KAGVTQTPRYLIKTRGQQVTLSCSPISGHRSVSWYQQTPGQGLQFLFEYFSETQRNKGNFPGRFSGRQFSNSRSEMNVSTLELGDSALYLCASSFVDGGTNTEAFFGQGTRLTVV.

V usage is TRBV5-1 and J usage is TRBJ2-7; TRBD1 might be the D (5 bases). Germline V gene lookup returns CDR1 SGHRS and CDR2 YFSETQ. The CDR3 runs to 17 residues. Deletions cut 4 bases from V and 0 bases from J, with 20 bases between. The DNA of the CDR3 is TGCGCCAGCAGCGCGAATAAAGGCAGGGAAGACTCCTACGAGCAGTACTTC. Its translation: CASSANKGREDSYEQYF. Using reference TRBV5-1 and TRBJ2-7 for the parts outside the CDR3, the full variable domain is KAGVTQTPRYLIKTRGQQVTLSCSPISGHRSVSWYQQTPGQGLQFLFEYFSETQRNKGNFPGRFSGRQFSNSRSEMNVSTLELGDSALYLCASSANKGREDSYEQYFGPGTRLTVT.